One and the same sample provided the 5 T cell receptor beta chains below, sequenced in a study of CD8+CD57+ T cells in acquired aplastic anemia. CDR3 and TCR beta VDJ profiling relied on genomic DNA as the template. TCRdb redid the calling of the reads with MiXCR, one entry per CDR3 protein. The profile shows over 100,000 distinct CDR3 sequences, roughly 40% of them singletons. Sequencing input: sorted CD4+, CD8+, or CD8+CD57+ T cells (not recorded which) from PBMCs. Every receptor here comes from a human donor in good health, serving as a control.

This clonotype was recorded at least ten times. The chain joins TRBV11-2 to TRBJ2-3; 9 nucleotides agree with TRBD2. The germline gives CDR1 SGHAT, CDR2 FQNNGV. Trimming took 7 bases from V and 0 from J; bases not matched to a gene: 14. This CDR3 contains 18 residues. In nucleotides, the CDR3 is TGTGCCAGCACTAGAGGGACTCTAGCGGGGACTAGCACAGATACGCAGTATTTT. Protein product: CASTRGTLAGTSTDTQYF.

The chain carries TRBV10-2 and TRBJ1-2; D unresolved. V shed 7 bases and J shed 5 bases, with 11 bases lying between them. This CDR3 is built from 12 residues. Germline loops: CDR1 WSHSY, CDR2 SAAADI. CDR3 sequence reads: CASMGMEYGYTF. The CDR3 nucleotides read TGCGCCAGCATGGGGATGGAATATGGCTACACCTTC.

This clonotype was counted many times. A single base separates this from a much larger clone, so it may be a read error. The chain employs TRBV25-1 and TRBJ2-1; 7 bases align to TRBD1. J was trimmed by 10 bases and V by 5 bases; bases with no gene match: 14. The CDR3 has 15 residues. Germline-derived CDR1 and CDR2 are MGHDK and SYGVNS. Here the CDR3 DNA reads TGTGCCAGCAGTCCCACGTCGGGTAGGGGGCAGGAGCAGTTCTTC. It encodes CASSPTSGRGQEQFF.

This clonotype has ten or more counts. The chain combines TRBV4-1 with TRBJ1-5, with D perhaps matching TRBD1 (6 bases). The germline V gene encodes CDR1 MGHRA and CDR2 YSYEKL. Deletions cut 3 bases from V and 4 bases from J, with 19 bases between. This CDR3 contains 17 residues. CDR3 coding DNA: TGCGCCAGCAGCCAGGTCATGGTTCGGGGGCCGAATCAGCCCCAGCATTTT. This sequence encodes CASSQVMVRGPNQPQHF.

This clonotype showed up many times. V and J are TRBV9 and TRBJ1-2; D call uncertain. The CDR3 length is 12 residues. Germline CDR1 reads SGDLS; CDR2 reads YYNGEE. Trimming stripped 4 bases from V and 4 bases from J, with 8 bases between. The CDR3 region is CASSPPRYGYTF. In nucleotides, the CDR3 is TGTGCCAGCAGCCCCCCTCGCTATGGCTACACCTTC.